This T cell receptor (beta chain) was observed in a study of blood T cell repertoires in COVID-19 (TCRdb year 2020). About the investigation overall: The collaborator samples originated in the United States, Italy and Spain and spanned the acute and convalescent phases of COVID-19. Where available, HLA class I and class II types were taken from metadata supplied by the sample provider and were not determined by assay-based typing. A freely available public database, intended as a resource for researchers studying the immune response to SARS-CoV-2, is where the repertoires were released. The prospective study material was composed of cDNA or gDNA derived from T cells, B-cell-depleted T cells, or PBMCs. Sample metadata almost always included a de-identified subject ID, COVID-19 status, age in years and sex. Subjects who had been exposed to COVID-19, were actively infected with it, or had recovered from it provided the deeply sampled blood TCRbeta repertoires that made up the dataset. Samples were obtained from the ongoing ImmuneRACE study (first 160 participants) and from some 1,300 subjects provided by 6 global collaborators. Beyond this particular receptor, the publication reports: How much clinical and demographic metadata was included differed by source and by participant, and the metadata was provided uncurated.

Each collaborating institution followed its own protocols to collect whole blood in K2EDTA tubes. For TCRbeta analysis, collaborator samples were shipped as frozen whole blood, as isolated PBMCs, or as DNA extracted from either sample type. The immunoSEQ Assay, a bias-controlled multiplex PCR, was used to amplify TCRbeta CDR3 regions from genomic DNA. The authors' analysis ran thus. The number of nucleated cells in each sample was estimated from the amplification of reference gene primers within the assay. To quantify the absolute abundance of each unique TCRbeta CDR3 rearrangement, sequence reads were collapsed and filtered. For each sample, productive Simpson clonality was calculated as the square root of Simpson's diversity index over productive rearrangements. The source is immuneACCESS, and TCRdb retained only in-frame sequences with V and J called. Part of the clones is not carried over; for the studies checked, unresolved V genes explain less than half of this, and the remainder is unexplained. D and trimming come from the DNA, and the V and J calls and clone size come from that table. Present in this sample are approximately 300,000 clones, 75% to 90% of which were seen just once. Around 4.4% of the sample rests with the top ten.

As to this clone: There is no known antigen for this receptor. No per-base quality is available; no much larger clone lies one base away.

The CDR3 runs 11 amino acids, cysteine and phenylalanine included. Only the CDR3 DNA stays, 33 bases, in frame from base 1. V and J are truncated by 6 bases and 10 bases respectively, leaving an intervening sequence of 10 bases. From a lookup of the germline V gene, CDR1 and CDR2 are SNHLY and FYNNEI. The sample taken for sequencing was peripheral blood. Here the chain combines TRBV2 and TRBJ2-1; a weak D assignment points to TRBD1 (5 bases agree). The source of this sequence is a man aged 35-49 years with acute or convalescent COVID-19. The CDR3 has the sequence CASRAGYEQFF. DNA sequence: TGTGCCAGCAGAGCAGGGTACGAGCAGTTCTTC.